This T cell receptor beta chain was sequenced during a study of cytomegalovirus exposure and HLA in healthy donors (TCRdb year 2017). For the wider study: An earlier analysis of approximately 600 of the donors reported 250 to 350 Gb of sequence data and some 100 million unique TCR beta sequences from some 180 million T cells. An early release covering 550 to 650 HLA-typed donors comprised around 300 gigabases of sequencing data and roughly 85 million unique TCR sequences. Of the 398 genotyped donors, 81% fell in the genetic ancestry cluster associated with self-reported Caucasian donors. The aim of the study was to test whether cataloging public T cell receptors could identify signatures of past pathogen exposure. The study profiled the T cell repertoires of around 700 subjects by immunosequencing and related them to cytomegalovirus serostatus. A separate validation cohort of approximately 120 different subjects was used in addition to the 666-subject first cohort. High-throughput TCR immunosequencing, statistical association of individual TCRs with disease status, and machine learning were combined to predict cytomegalovirus infection status. To study patterns of TCR occurrence, a later analysis re-analyzed previously published TCR beta repertoires from more than 550 donors and added high-resolution HLA genotyping. Rather than using new phenotypic data, the later analysis identified candidate immune exposures from TCR beta sequences and from how often those sequences occurred across donors. To decide whether each TCR beta V gene segment behaved as functional or pseudogenic, an earlier analysis of approximately 590 of the donors relied on high-throughput TCR beta sequencing. Donor age, sex, ethnicity and CMV serostatus were compiled alongside the repertoire data. A later genetic analysis took genome-wide SNP genotypes for 398 of the 666 donors and used that subset as a discovery cohort. All discovery cohort repertoires had been generated using a single sequencing platform. Both class I and class II loci were covered by HLA typing, at four-digit resolution. The number of donors typed differed by locus, with roughly 620-630 for A, B, C, DRB1 and DQB1, 522 for DQA1, 600 to 610 for DPA1, and 450 to 480 for DPB1. Because of strong linkage in the cohort, a few DR-DQ haplotypes were treated as single units for association and clustering. On average, around 200,000 unique TCR beta nucleotide sequences were sequenced per donor among several hundred genotyped donors of the cohort, with roughly 18% of those sequences being non-productive. General study outcomes and caveats: The sequencing pipeline was judged likely to have produced a cluster of highly shared sequence variants as a technical artifact. Specific HLA alleles were associated with about 17,000 TCR beta sequences at a false discovery rate of 0.05 in a later analysis. In vitro tests confirmed that a few of the cytomegalovirus-associated TCR beta chains recognize cytomegalovirus antigens. A total of roughly 160 TCR beta chains were listed by the study as associated with cytomegalovirus. Immune exposure information for the cohort was limited to CMV serostatus. A further reported finding was that TCR beta sequences accurately predicted the HLA-A and HLA-B alleles for most subjects in the first cohort. The cohort was sequenced for TCR beta chains only, and without alpha or paired-chain data the features that could be detected were limited. HLA typing was unavailable for some donors at each locus, so association tests used only the typed subset. Broadly in line with IMGT annotations, most TCR beta V segments showed up in productive rearrangements about 87% or about 30% of the time in an earlier analysis of a few hundred of the donors. When HLA alleles, especially DR and DQ, strongly co-occurred, TCR associations were difficult to assign to individual alleles. The classifier was reported to diagnose cytomegalovirus status with high specificity and sensitivity in both the original and validation cohorts. A later analysis found that TCR association rates varied across HLA loci, with DRB1 alleles showing the most associated TCRs and HLA-C alleles the fewest. A later genetic analysis reported fewer N-insertions in productive TCRs among donors in an Asian-associated ancestry cluster than the approximately 700-donor mean. In a later analysis, HLA-associated TCR beta chains showed more clonal expansion and lower generation probabilities than non-associated chains that were equally common. It was suggested by the authors that the approach could potentially be generalized to other disease states and immunological phenotypes. In a later analysis, most CMV-associated TCR beta chains were found to appear HLA-restricted, with HLA associations seemingly driven largely by CMV exposure. Most TCR sequences were observed very rarely across donors, whereas some public TCRs were present in many individuals. In a later genetic analysis, a missense DCLRE1C variant was associated with V-gene and J-gene trimming of TCR beta chains, and the association was replicated in an independent cohort. Correlated functional status among segregating V segments might be attributable to linkage disequilibrium, but an unknown experimental factor could not be ruled out. Fewer than 20 rarely observed V segments, including chromosome 9 orphons, were excluded from the earlier analysis of several hundred of the donors because counts were too low. Sequencing depth was assumed to be roughly uniform across donors in the presence/absence analyses, though that assumption may not hold. A later analysis reported that several top co-occurrence clusters appeared linked to parvovirus B19, influenza, CMV and Epstein-Barr virus. Some IMGT-functional V segments, including TRBV6-2 and TRBV6-3, could not be distinguished by the 87-base-pair reads and were therefore excluded.

This clone came up a few times. Its antigen target is currently unknown. The sample holds no much larger clone one base away, and base qualities are not on file. In total, approximately 700 healthy bone marrow donors made up the cohort. All cohort members were sampled while nominally healthy, although unrecorded immune exposures were likely present. The donor tested CMV seropositive, placing the donor among the 289 seropositive members of the cohort. A peripheral blood sample was collected from each donor, and TCR beta sequencing was performed on peripheral blood mononuclear cells. Genomic DNA was extracted from the blood cell samples with the Qiagen DNeasy Blood Extraction Kit. Inclusive of the bounding cysteine and phenylalanine, the CDR3 is 16 residues long. Only CDR3 DNA remains: 48 bases, in frame from the first base. The V and J ends are trimmed by 2 bases and 0 bases, leaving 12 bases between them. CDR1 and CDR2, looked up from the germline V gene, are SGHTA and FQGNSA.

The library was produced with the immunoSEQ multiplex PCR assay. For the multiplex PCR, a mixture combining 60 forward primers for TCR Vbeta segments and 13 reverse primers for TCR Jbeta segments was used. A multiplex PCR assay on genomic DNA amplified the CDR3 region of rearranged TCR beta genes. Amplified TCR beta libraries were sequenced as 87-base-pair reads on the Illumina HiSeq System. On the study's bioinformatics: In a later analysis, some 80 million unique TCR beta chains were counted across the roughly 700 repertoires, and approximately 9.9 million of these chains were shared by at least two donors. Raw reads were error-corrected and collapsed into unique sequences by a nearest-neighbor algorithm in which closely related sequences were merged to remove PCR and sequencing errors. V, D and J gene segments were assigned by aligning CDR3 sequences to IMGT reference sequences. For a sequence to be retained, a match of at least six nucleotides to both a V gene segment and a J gene segment was required. A rearrangement was called productive if the CDR3 had no stop codons and remained in frame with V and J, and every other rearrangement was called non-productive. Following IMGT convention, CDR3 was defined as the stretch from the second conserved V-encoded cysteine up to the conserved J-encoded phenylalanine. Sequences without an unambiguous match to a single V gene segment were excluded from the earlier analysis of a few hundred of the donors. An earlier analysis of a few hundred of the donors classified V segments as functional when productive rearrangements were above 56.7% and as segregating when the standard deviation between donors was above 5%. A statistical classification framework was built to diagnose cytomegalovirus status from the catalog of TCR beta chain sequences. In a later analysis, TCR nucleotide sequences were compared against IMGT/GENE-DB human TR gene sequences so that V and J genes could be assigned. Using the TCRdist pipeline, a later analysis assigned CDR3 sequences along with most-parsimonious VDJ recombination scenarios. In a later analysis, each TCR beta chain was defined by its CDR3 amino acid sequence together with its V-gene family, and reads without a unique V-gene family were excluded. In a later analysis, fewer than 600 highly shared, low-generation-probability nucleotide sequences were removed to address suspected cross-contamination and a sequencing artifact. A later analysis calculated a clonal expansion index for each public chain from normalized within-repertoire ranks of inferred template counts. Generation probabilities in a later analysis came from a VDJ recombination model fitted to out-of-frame rearrangements, and those results were checked against IGoR. In a later analysis, hypergeometric tests were used to score TCR-TCR, TCR-HLA and TCR-CMV co-occurrence, with a repertoire-size bias correction applied to TCR pairs. A later analysis estimated false discovery rates by permuting HLA or CMV assignments 20 times. In a later analysis, co-occurring TCRs were grouped using DBSCAN, with TCRdist sequence similarity added in when clustering inside HLA-allele-positive subsets. For co-occurrence clustering, repertoires with fewer than 30,000 or more than 120,000 public chains were excluded, along with 5 or 6 repertoires with anomalous nucleotide sharing. TCRdb mirrors the immuneACCESS table, restricted to in-frame sequences. Some clones are absent from its copies; in checked studies, under half trace to an unresolved V gene, and the reason for the others is unknown. D and trimming come from the DNA, and the V and J calls and clone size come from that table. The sample contains approximately 100,000 clones, around three quarters of them found a single time. The ten largest clones take up about 7.7% of the sample.

Material for sequencing was PBMCs. This clonotype was obtained from a woman in her forties or fifties in good health and CMV-seropositive. The V gene is TRBV7-2 and the J gene is TRBJ2-3, with the D segment identity uncertain. The CDR3 protein is CASSLQATSSTDTQYF. The bases read TGTGCCAGCAGCTTACAAGCGACCTCTAGCACAGATACGCAGTATTTT.